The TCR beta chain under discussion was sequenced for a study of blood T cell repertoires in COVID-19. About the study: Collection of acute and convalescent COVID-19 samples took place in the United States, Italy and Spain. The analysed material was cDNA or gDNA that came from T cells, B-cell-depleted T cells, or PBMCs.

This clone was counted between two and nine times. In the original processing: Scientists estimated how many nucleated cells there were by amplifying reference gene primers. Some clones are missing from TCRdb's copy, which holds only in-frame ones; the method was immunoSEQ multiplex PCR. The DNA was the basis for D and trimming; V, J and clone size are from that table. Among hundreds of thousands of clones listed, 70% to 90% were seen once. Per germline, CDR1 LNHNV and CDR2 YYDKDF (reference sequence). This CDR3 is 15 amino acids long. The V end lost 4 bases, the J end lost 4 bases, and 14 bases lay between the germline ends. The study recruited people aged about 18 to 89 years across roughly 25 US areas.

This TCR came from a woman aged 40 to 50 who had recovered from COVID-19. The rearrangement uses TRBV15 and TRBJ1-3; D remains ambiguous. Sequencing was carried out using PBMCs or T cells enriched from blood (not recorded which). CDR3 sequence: CATSKAPREGNTIYF. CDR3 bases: TGTGCCACCAGCAAGGCCCCCCGGGAAGGAAACACCATATATTTT. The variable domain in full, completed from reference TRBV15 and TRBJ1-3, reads DAMVIQNPRYQVTQFGKPVTLSCSQTLNHNVMYWYQQKSSQAPKLLFHYYDKDFNNEADTPDNFQSRRPNTSFCFLDIRSPGLGDTAMYLCATSKAPREGNTIYFGEGSWLTVV.